Below, one T cell receptor beta chain is given with its context. Original data processing: Amplification of reference gene primers provided the estimated nucleated cell counts. The assay was immunoSEQ multiplex PCR, and TCRdb's table has in-frame clones only and misses some. The V and J calls and clone size are taken from that table; D and trimming were inferred from the DNA. The profile covers about 150,000 clones, with around 82% appearing a single time and roughly a tenth taken by the ten largest. This sample was included in a study of blood T cell repertoires in COVID-19. Turning to the study itself: The United States, Italy and Spain provided the acute and convalescent COVID-19 samples. PBMCs, B-cell-depleted T cells, or T cells were the source of the cDNA or gDNA that made up the material.

The sample taken for sequencing was peripheral blood. The TCR comes from a man aged 70 or older with active or convalescent COVID-19.

The CDR3 spells CASSLSGRTTGELFF. Here the CDR3 DNA reads TGTGCCAGCAGCCTTAGCGGGAGAACCACCGGGGAGCTGTTTTTT. The V call is TRBV28, the J call TRBJ2-2; 9 nucleotides line up with TRBD2. The CDR3 loop spans 15 amino acids. Germline V gene sequence: CDR1 MDHEN, CDR2 SYDVKM. J was trimmed by 4 bases and V by 6 bases; bases with no gene match: 6.